This TCR beta chain originates from a study of beta chain features in type 1 diabetes. Study-level points and caveats: In patients and controls equally, PCR might favor templates that are shorter.

Expressed TCRB transcripts were sequenced because the entire RNA isolate underwent reverse transcription. This table comes from immunoSEQ multiplex PCR, and its TCRdb copy is limited to in-frame clones, with some not included. The table shows under 400,000 clones, with around 20% occurring only once. For this clone: Its antigen is still unknown.

The CDR3 has 11 amino acids. V lost 5 bases to trimming and J lost 6 bases, with 11 bases between them. Per the germline V gene, CDR1 is SQVTM and CDR2 is ANQGSEA. The rearrangement links TRBV29-1 to TRBJ2-7, with D perhaps TRBD1 (5 bases). The receptor was isolated from a young woman in good health. The sequencing sample was made of naive CD4+ T cells from blood. Written as DNA, the CDR3 is TGCAGCGTTTTCCAGGGCACCGAGCAGTACTTC. Protein: CSVFQGTEQYF.